A single sample is the source of the 10 T cell receptor beta chains below, sequenced in a study of control samples from healthy donors and cancer patients. Libraries were prepared by immunoSEQ multiplex PCR; TCRdb keeps only in-frame clonotypes and omits some of them. The sample yields some 120,000 clones, 75% to 90% seen once. Material for sequencing was PBMCs. Receptor source: a woman between 50 and 59 years old with colorectal cancer.

The chain employs TRBV6-1 and TRBJ2-3; 8 nucleotides match TRBD2. Looked up from germline, CDR1 is MNHNS and CDR2 is SASEGT. J gave up 5 bases and V 0 bases, and 10 bases lay outside the gene matches. There are 17 residues in the CDR3. The CDR3: CASSEAEKREWEDTQYF. The CDR3 DNA reads as TGTGCCAGCAGTGAAGCGGAAAAGCGGGAGTGGGAAGATACGCAGTATTTT.

The J gene is TRBJ2-7, the V gene TRBV9; no clear D. Per germline, CDR1 SGDLS and CDR2 YYNGEE. This CDR3 comprises 13 residues. The germline V and J ends were trimmed by 0 bases and 6 bases, with 10 bases remaining between them. The CDR3 coding sequence is TGTGCCAGCAGCGTAGCCTCGGGCCCCGAGCAGTACTTC. Protein: CASSVASGPEQYF.

This chain links TRBV6-5 with TRBJ1-2; 11 positions agree with TRBD1. In germline, CDR1 is MNHEY, CDR2 SVGAGI. The CDR3 spans 15 residues. The trim removed 5 bases at V and 3 bases at J, leaving 5 bases unmatched. The CDR3 nucleotides are TGTGCCAGCAGTAGGACAGGGGGCGCGGACTATGGCTACACCTTC. It specifies CASSRTGGADYGYTF.

A single count supports this clone. V and J are TRBV11-2 and TRBJ2-7; D is possibly TRBD2 (5 bases). The germline V gene has CDR1 SGHAT and CDR2 FQNNGV. CDR3 size: 13 residues. V lost 2 bases and J lost 7, with 12 bases in between. For the CDR3, the DNA is TGTGCCAGCAGCTTAACCAATCGGAGGGAGCAGTACTTC. Translated: CASSLTNRREQYF.

The chain uses TRBV16 and TRBJ2-7, with D possibly matching TRBD1 (5 bases). Germline loops: CDR1 KGHSY, CDR2 FQNENV. The CDR3 length is 15 residues. With 2 bases removed from V and 7 bases from J, the gap between germline ends came to 18 bases. The CDR3 loop reads CASSQEMSGYWEQYF. CDR3 nucleotides: TGTGCCAGCAGCCAAGAAATGTCAGGGTATTGGGAGCAGTACTTC.

The V call is TRBV15, the J call TRBJ2-7, with a possible D match to TRBD1 (6 bases). This CDR3 is built from 14 residues. Germline lookup yields CDR1 LNHNV and CDR2 YYDKDF (reference sequence). V lost 7 bases to trimming and J lost 6 bases, with 19 bases between them. CDR3 sequence: CATTHPSQGSEQYF. The CDR3 DNA reads as TGTGCCACCACCCATCCTAGCCAGGGGAGCGAGCAGTACTTC.

This chain joins TRBV6-2 or TRBV6-3 and TRBJ2-5; D may be TRBD2 (6 bases). CDR3 length equals 15 residues. The V gene's germline CDR1 is MNHEY and CDR2 SVGEGT. V shed 6 bases and J shed 2 bases, with 16 bases lying between them. The CDR3 DNA follows: TGTGCCAGCAGCCGCGCCGGGACTTTTCAAGAGACCCAGTACTTC. Protein sequence: CASSRAGTFQETQYF.

The chain joins TRBV5-6 to TRBJ1-2; D gene uncertain. The CDR3 extends over 13 amino acids. Germline loops: CDR1 SGHDT, CDR2 YYEEEE. Trimming took 0 bases from V and 6 from J, leaving 9 bases between them. The CDR3 loop reads CASSLGTVDGYTF. CDR3 nucleotide sequence: TGTGCCAGCAGCTTGGGGACCGTGGATGGCTACACCTTC.

V and J are TRBV4-1 and TRBJ2-5; 8 bases line up with TRBD1. Losses at the gene ends were 2 bases for V and 5 bases for J; bases not matched to a gene: 13. The CDR3 extends over 17 amino acids. Germline lookup yields CDR1 MGHRA and CDR2 YSYEKL. CDR3 bases: TGCGCCAGCAGCCAAAATCCGGACAGGGTTTTATCGGAGACCCAGTACTTC. Translating gives CASSQNPDRVLSETQYF.

This clone has just one count. The V gene is TRBV6-5, the J gene TRBJ1-6; D possibly corresponds to TRBD1 (5 bases). This CDR3 is built from 13 residues. With 8 bases removed from V and 8 bases from J, the gap between germline ends came to 13 bases. Germline CDR1 MNHEY, CDR2 SVGAGI. The CDR3 loop reads CASAPQADSPLHF. The CDR3 nucleotides read TGTGCCAGCGCGCCACAGGCGGATTCACCCCTCCACTTT.